The clone carrying this T cell receptor (beta chain) was picked up a small number of times. Its matching antigen is unknown. The data originate from a study of post-analysis software for immune sequencing data. The study's findings and limits: Roughly 5 TRBV segments occurring more often in patients than controls included TRBV5-6, TRBV5-1 and TRBV20-1.

Every TCR beta cDNA library bore unique molecular identifiers. TCRdb recomputed calls from the PCR reads with MiXCR, one row per CDR3 protein. The sample records hundreds of thousands of distinct CDR3 sequences, around 60% being singletons. There are 17 residues in the CDR3. V was pared by 1 base and J by 3 bases, with 10 bases of the junction left unmatched. From germline, CDR1 is SGHKS and CDR2 YYEKEE (reference sequence). V usage is TRBV5-5 and J usage is TRBJ2-5, with TRBD1 identical over 9 bases. The sample was blood. The sequence was obtained from a girl aged 2 to 10 with multiple sclerosis. The CDR3 coding sequence is TGTGCCAGCAGCTTGAACGGACAGGGGACGGTCGAAGAGACCCAGTACTTC. It specifies CASSLNGQGTVEETQYF. The complete variable domain, with remaining parts taken from reference TRBV5-5 and TRBJ2-5, reads DAGVTQSPTHLIKTRGQQVTLRCSPISGHKSVSWYQQVLGQGPQFIFQYYEKEERGRGNFPDRFSARQFPNYSSELNVNALLLGDSALYLCASSLNGQGTVEETQYFGPGTRLLVL.